This TCR beta chain comes out of a study of cytomegalovirus exposure and HLA in healthy donors. Points from the study as a whole: For most TCR beta V segments, an earlier analysis put the productive rate at about 87% or about 30% of the time. Across HLA loci, a later analysis found differing TCR association rates, with DRB1 most and HLA-C fewest. A highly shared variant cluster was judged a likely technical artifact.

The CDR3 length is 14 residues. V shed 6 bases, J shed 1 base, and the junction held 1 base outside the gene matches. Germline assignment: CDR1 MNHNY and CDR2 SVGAGI (reference sequence). The PCR ran on 60 Vbeta and 13 Jbeta primers. Only in-frame clones appear in the TCRdb table, and some are missing; sequencing was by immunoSEQ multiplex PCR. The repertoire includes roughly 100,000 clones, 84% of them detected once, and over 5% sits in the top ten. This clone showed up just once. The target antigen is unknown. The sequence derives from a woman under 30 in good health and CMV-seropositive. Sequenced sample: PBMCs. The chain is built from TRBV6-6 and TRBJ2-2, with TRBD2 identical over 8 bases. The DNA of the CDR3 is TGTGCCAGCAGCCTAGCGGGGAACACCGGGGAGCTGTTTTTT. Protein: CASSLAGNTGELFF.